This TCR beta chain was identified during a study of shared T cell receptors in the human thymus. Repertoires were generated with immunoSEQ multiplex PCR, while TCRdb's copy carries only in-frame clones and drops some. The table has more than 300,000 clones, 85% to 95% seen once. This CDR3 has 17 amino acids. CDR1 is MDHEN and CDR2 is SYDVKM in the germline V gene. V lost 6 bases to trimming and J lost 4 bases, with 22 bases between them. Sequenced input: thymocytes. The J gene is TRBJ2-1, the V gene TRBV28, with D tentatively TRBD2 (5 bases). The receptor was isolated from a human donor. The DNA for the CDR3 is TGTGCCAGCAGGGACTCGATGCGGAGGACGCGTTACAATGAGCAGTTCTTC. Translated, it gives CASRDSMRRTRYNEQFF.